This TCR beta chain derives from a study of multiple sclerosis patients with progressive multifocal leukoencephalopathy. Specified time point: approximately twelve months of natalizumab therapy. This CDR3 region has 15 residues. The germline V gene has CDR1 SGHVS and CDR2 FNYEAQ. The J segment lost 6 bases and the V segment lost 2 bases, leaving 9 bases of the junction unmatched. Method: immunoSEQ multiplex PCR; TCRdb's copy keeps in-frame clones and lacks some. The table includes 30,000 or so clones, nearly 90% detected once. This clonotype was sampled from a human donor with multiple sclerosis. Specimen: PBMCs, collected from a patient treated with natalizumab. The V gene is TRBV7-6, the J gene TRBJ2-7, with TRBD1 matching over 8 bases. In nucleotides, the CDR3 is TGTGCCAGCAGCTTATACCAGGGGGCCGCGACCGAGCAGTACTTC. It specifies CASSLYQGAATEQYF.